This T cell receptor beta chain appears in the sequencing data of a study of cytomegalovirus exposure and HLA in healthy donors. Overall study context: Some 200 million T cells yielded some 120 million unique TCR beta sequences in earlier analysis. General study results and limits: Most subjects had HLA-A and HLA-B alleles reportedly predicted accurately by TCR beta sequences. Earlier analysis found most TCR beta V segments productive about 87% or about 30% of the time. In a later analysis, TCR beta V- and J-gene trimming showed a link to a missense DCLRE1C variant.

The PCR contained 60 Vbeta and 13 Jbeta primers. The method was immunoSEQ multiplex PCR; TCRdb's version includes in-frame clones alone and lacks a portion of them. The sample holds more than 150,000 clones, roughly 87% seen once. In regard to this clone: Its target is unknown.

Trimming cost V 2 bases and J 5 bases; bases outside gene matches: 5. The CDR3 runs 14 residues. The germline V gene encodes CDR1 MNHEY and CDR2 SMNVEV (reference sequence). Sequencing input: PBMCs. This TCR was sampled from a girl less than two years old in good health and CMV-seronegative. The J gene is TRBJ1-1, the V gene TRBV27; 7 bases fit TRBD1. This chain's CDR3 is CASSLTGALTEAFF. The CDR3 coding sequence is TGTGCCAGCAGTTTAACAGGGGCTCTTACTGAAGCTTTCTTT.